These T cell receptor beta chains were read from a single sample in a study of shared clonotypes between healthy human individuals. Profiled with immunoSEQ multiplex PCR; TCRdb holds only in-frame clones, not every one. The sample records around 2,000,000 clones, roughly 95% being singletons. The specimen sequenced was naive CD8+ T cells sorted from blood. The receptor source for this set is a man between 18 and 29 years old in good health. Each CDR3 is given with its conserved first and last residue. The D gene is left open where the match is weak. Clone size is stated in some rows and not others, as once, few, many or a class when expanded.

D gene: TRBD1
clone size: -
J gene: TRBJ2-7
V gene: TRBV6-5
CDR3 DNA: TGTGCCAGCAGGGAGAGGGACAGGGTGGACGAGCAGTACTTC
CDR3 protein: CASRERDRVDEQYF

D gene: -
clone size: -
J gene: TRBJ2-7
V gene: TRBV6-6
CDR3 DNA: TGTGCCAGCAGCTACAACCCAGCGAGTAGCTACGAGCAGTACTTC
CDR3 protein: CASSYNPASSYEQYF

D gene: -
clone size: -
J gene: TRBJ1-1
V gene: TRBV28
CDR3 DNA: TGTGCCAGCAGTCTCGGGTTGAACACTGAAGCTTTCTTT
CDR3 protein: CASSLGLNTEAFF

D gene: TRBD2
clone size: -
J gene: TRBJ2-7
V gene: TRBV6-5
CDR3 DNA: TGTGCCAGCAGTTTTCGGGGGGGTACCCGCTACGAGCAGTACTTC
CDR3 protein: CASSFRGGTRYEQYF

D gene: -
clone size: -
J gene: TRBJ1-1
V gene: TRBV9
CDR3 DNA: TGTGCCAGCAGCTTAGGGGGTCACACTGAAGCTTTCTTT
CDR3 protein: CASSLGGHTEAFF

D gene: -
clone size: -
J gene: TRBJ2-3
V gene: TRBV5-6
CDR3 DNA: TGTGCCAGCAGCTTGTGGCGGGATACGCAGTATTTT
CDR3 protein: CASSLWRDTQYF

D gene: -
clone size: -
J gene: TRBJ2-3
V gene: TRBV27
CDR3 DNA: TGTGCCAGCAGTCCCGGGGTGGGGGCAGATACGCAGTATTTT
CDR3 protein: CASSPGVGADTQYF

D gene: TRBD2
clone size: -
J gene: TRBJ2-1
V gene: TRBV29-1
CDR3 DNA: TGCAGCGTGACCTCGACTAGCGGGAGGGCCTTACGCGGCAATGAGCAGTTCTTC
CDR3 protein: CSVTSTSGRALRGNEQFF

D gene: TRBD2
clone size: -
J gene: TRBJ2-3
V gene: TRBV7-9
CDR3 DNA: TGTGCCAGCAGCTTATCTAGCGGCCTTGATACGCAGTATTTT
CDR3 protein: CASSLSSGLDTQYF

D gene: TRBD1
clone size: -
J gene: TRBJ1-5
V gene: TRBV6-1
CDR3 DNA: TGTGCCAGCAATAGACAGGGTGACAATCAGCCCCAGCATTTT
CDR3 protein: CASNRQGDNQPQHF

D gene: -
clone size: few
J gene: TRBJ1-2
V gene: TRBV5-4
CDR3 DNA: TGTGCCAGCAGCTTGGACAAAGCTAACTATGGCTACACCTTC
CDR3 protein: CASSLDKANYGYTF

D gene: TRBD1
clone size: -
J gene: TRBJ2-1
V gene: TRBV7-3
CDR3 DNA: TGTGCCAGCAGCTTAACGGGACAGGGTACTGAGCAGTTCTTC
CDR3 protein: CASSLTGQGTEQFF

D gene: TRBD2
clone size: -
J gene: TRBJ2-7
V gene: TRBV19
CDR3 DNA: TGTGCCAGTAGCCCCGGGACTAGCGGCTACGAGCAGTACTTC
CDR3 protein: CASSPGTSGYEQYF

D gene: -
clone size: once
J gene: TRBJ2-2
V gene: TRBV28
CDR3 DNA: TGTGCCAGCAGCCATGCGGGCACCGGGGAGCTGTTTTTT
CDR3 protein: CASSHAGTGELFF

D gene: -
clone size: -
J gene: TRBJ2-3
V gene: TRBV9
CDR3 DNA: TGTGCCAGCAGCGTGGGGGGCACAGATACGCAGTATTTT
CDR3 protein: CASSVGGTDTQYF

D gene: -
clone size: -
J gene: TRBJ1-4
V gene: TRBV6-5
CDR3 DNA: TGTGCCAGCAGTTACTCATCAGCCGATAATGAAAAACTGTTTTTT
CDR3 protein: CASSYSSADNEKLFF

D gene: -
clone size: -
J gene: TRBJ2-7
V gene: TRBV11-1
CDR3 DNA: TGTGCCAGCAGCGAGAAGCCGGTTTCCTACGAGCAGTACTTC
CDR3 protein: CASSEKPVSYEQYF

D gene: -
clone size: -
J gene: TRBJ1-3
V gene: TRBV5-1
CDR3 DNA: TGCGCCAGCAGCTTGGCCGGGGGGCCCGGAAACACCATATATTTT
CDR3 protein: CASSLAGGPGNTIYF

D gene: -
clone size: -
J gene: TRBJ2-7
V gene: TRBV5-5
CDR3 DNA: TGTGCCAGCAGCCTGACCCCGTCCTACGAGCAGTACTTC
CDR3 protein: CASSLTPSYEQYF

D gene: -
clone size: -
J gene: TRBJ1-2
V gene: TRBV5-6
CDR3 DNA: TGTGCCAGCAGCTTGGGTGGAAGTAACTATGGCTACACCTTC
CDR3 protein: CASSLGGSNYGYTF

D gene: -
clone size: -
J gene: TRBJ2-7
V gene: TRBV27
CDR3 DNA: TGTGCCAGCAGTTTATCGTGGGGGCCCCTTGTTTACGAGCAGTACTTC
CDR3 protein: CASSLSWGPLVYEQYF

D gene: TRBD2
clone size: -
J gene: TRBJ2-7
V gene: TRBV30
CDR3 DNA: TGTGCCTGGAGGACTTCGGGACTAGCGGGAGGCGAGCAGTACTTC
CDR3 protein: CAWRTSGLAGGEQYF

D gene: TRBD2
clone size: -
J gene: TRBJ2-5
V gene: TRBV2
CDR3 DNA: TGTGCCAGCAAGGCCGTCGGAGGACTAGCACAAGAGACCCAGTACTTC
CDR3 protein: CASKAVGGLAQETQYF

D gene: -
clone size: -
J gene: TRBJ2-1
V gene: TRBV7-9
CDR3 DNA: TGTGCCAGCAGCTCTGCGCGGGGCAGGGGATTCAATGAGCAGTTCTTC
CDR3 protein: CASSSARGRGFNEQFF

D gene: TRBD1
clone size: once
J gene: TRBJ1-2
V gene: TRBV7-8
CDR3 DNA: TGTGCCAGCAGCTCGGACAGGGTCACAGGCTACACCTTC
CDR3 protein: CASSSDRVTGYTF

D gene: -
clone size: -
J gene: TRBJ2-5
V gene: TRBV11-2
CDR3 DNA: TGTGCCAGCAGCTCCCACCCCGAGGTGTACTTC
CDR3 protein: CASSSHPEVYF

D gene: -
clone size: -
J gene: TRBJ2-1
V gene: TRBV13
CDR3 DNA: TGTGCCAGCAGCCCCCGAGATCAGCGACGTCATGAGCAGTTCTTC
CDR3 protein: CASSPRDQRRHEQFF

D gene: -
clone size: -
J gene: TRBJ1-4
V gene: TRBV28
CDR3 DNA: TGTGCCAGCAGCCGTCGATCTTACCTCGCAACTAATGAAAAACTGTTTTTT
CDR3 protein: CASSRRSYLATNEKLFF

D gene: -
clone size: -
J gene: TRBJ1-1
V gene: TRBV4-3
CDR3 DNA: TGCGCCAGCAGCCAAGTCGGCCTAGGGGTGAACACTGAAGCTTTCTTT
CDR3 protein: CASSQVGLGVNTEAFF

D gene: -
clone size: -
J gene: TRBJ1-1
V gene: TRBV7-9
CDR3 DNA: TGTGCCAGCAGCTATCACAGGGTCGAGGCTTTCTTT
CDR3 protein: CASSYHRVEAFF

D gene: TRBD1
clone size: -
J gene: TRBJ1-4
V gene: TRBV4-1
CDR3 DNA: TGCGCCAGCAGCCAAGAAGGGGGACAGGTGAATGAAAAACTGTTTTTT
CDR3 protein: CASSQEGGQVNEKLFF

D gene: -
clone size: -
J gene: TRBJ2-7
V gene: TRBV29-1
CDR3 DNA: TGCAGCACCAGGGGGGGTAGCTCCTACGAGCAGTACTTC
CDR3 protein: CSTRGGSSYEQYF

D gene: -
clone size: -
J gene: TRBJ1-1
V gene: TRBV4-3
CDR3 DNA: TGCGCCAGCAGCCCGATGAGGGGTTTCACTGAAGCTTTCTTT
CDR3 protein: CASSPMRGFTEAFF

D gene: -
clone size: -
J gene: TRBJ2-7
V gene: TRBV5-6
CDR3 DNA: TGTGCCAGCAGCTGGACCTCCTACGAGCAGTACTTC
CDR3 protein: CASSWTSYEQYF

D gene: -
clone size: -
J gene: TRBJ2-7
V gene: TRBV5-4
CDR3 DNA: TGTGCCAGCAGCTTTGGAAGCTCCTACGAGCAGTACTTC
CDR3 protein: CASSFGSSYEQYF

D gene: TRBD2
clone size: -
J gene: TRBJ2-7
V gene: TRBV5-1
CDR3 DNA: TGCGCCAGCAGCACCAGCGGGACTAACTCCTACGAGCAGTACTTC
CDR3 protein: CASSTSGTNSYEQYF

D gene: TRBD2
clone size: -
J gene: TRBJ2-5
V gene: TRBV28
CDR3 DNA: TGTGCCAGCAGCAGCGGGGGGCGAGAGACCCAGTACTTC
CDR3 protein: CASSSGGRETQYF

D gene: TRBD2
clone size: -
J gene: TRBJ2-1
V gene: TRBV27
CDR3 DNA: TGTGCCAGCAGTAGAGCGGGAGGAGTCCATGAGCAGTTCTTC
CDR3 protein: CASSRAGGVHEQFF

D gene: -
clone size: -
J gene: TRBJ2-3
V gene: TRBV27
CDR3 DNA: TGTGCCAGCAGTCCCCTCAAGACTAGGCTGAGCACAGATACGCAGTATTTT
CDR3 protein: CASSPLKTRLSTDTQYF

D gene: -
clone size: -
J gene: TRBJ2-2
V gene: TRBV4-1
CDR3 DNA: TGCGCCAGCAGCCAACGCGAGAACACCGGGGAGCTGTTTTTT
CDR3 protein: CASSQRENTGELFF

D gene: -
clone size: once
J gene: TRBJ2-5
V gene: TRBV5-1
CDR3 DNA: TGCGCCAGCAGCTTGGAAAGCGGAGGAGCTCAAGAGACCCAGTACTTC
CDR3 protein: CASSLESGGAQETQYF

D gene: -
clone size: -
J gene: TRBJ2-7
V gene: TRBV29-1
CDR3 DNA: TGCAGCGTTGGGGGTCTGGGGGAGCAGTACTTC
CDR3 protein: CSVGGLGEQYF

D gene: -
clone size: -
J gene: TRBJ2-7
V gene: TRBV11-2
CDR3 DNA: TGTGCCAGCAGCTTAGGGACAGCTTATTACGAGCAGTACTTC
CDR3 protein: CASSLGTAYYEQYF

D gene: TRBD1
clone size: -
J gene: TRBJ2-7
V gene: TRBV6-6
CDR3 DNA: TGTGCCAGCAGGGAGACAGGGGACCTACAAGAGCAGTACTTC
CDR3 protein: CASRETGDLQEQYF

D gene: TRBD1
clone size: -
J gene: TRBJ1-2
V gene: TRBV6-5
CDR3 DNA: TGTGCCAGCAGTTTCCGACAGGGGATTAACTATGGCTACACCTTC
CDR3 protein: CASSFRQGINYGYTF

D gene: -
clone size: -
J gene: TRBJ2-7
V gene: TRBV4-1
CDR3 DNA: TGCGCCAGCAGCCAAACAGAGAACTACGAGCAGTACTTC
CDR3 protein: CASSQTENYEQYF

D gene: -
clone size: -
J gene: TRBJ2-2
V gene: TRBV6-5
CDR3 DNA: TGTGCCAGCAGATCCTGGCGGGAGGAGCTGTTTTTT
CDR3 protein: CASRSWREELFF

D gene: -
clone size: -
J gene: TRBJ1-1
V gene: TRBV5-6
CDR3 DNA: TGTGCCAGCAGCTTAGGATCTGAAGCTTTCTTT
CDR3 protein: CASSLGSEAFF

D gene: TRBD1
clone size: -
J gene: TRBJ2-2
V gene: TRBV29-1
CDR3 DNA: TGCAGCGTTGACGGGACAGGCACCGGGGAGCTGTTTTTT
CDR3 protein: CSVDGTGTGELFF

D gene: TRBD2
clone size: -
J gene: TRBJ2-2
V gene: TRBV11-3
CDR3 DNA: TGTGCCAGCAGCTTACCCTTCGGACTAGCGGGTGCCGGGGAGCTGTTTTTT
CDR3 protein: CASSLPFGLAGAGELFF

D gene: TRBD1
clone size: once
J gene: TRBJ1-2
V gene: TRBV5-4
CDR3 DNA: TGTGCCAGCGGCCCTGCGCTAGGGGGCGGCTATGGCTACACCTTC
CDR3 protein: CASGPALGGGYGYTF

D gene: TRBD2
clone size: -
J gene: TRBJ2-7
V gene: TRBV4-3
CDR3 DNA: TGCGCCAGCAGCCAGCTAGCGGGAGGACTCGAGCAGTACTTC
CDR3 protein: CASSQLAGGLEQYF

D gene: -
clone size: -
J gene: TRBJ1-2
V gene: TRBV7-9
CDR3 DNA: TGTGCCAGCAGCTCAGGGCCCAACTATGGCTACACCTTC
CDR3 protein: CASSSGPNYGYTF

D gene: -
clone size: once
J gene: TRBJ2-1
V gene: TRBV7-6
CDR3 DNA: TGTGCCAGCAGCTTAGCCCCGGAGGGGGGGAACGGCAATGAGCAGTTCTTC
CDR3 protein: CASSLAPEGGNGNEQFF

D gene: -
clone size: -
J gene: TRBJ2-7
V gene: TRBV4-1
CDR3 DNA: TGCGCCAGCAGCCAAGTCTTGGGTTTGGACGAGCAGTACTTC
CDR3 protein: CASSQVLGLDEQYF

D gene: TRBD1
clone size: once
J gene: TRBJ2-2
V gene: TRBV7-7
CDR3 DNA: TGTGCTAGCAGCTCAAGCCGGGACAGTTACACCGGGGAGCTGTTTTTT
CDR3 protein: CASSSSRDSYTGELFF

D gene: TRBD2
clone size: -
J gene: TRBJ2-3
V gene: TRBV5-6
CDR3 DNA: TGTGCCAGCAGCTTGGCCGGAAGTAGCGGGGTCACAGATACGCAGTATTTT
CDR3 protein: CASSLAGSSGVTDTQYF

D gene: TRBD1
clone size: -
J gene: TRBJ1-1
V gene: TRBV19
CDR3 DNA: TGTGCCAGTAGTATAGATCTCGAGACAGGGAGGACTGAAGCTTTCTTT
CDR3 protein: CASSIDLETGRTEAFF

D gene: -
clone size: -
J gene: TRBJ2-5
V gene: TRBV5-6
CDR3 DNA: TGTGCCAGCAGCTTGGACCGGGCTGGGCAAGAGACCCAGTACTTC
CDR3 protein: CASSLDRAGQETQYF

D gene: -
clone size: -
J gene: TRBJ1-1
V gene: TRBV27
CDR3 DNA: TGTGCCAGCAGTCGGGTGGACATGAACACTGAAGCTTTCTTT
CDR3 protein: CASSRVDMNTEAFF